This T cell receptor beta chain was documented in a study of regulatory T cells in long-lasting Graves disease. Time point reported: newly diagnosed GD, antithyroid drugs for less than 3 months. RNA extracted from PBMCs served as the sequencing template. Germline trimming cut 6 bases from V and 0 bases from J; bases unmatched to any gene: 4. CDR1 MDHEN and CDR2 SYDVKM come from the germline V gene. The CDR3 covers 14 residues. This clonotype appeared many times. Arm-PCR of CDR3 regions and iRepertoire HTBI primers were the basis on which TCR beta libraries were built. Via MiXCR, TCRdb re-called the multiplex PCR reads, giving one row per CDR3 protein. This table has 500,000 or so distinct CDR3 sequences, about 15% appearing once. A further study also used this sample, focusing on T cells in Graves' hyperthyroidism and ophthalmopathy.

The specimen comprised peripheral blood mononuclear cells (PBMCs), sampled at new diagnosis, from a patient treated with antithyroid drugs. V usage is TRBV28 and J usage is TRBJ1-1, with 7 bases lining up with TRBD1. The TCR originated in a woman between 45 and 60 years old with Graves disease. The CDR3, as DNA: TGTGCCAGCAGGGGACAGCGGATGAACACTGAAGCTTTCTTT. This sequence encodes CASRGQRMNTEAFF.